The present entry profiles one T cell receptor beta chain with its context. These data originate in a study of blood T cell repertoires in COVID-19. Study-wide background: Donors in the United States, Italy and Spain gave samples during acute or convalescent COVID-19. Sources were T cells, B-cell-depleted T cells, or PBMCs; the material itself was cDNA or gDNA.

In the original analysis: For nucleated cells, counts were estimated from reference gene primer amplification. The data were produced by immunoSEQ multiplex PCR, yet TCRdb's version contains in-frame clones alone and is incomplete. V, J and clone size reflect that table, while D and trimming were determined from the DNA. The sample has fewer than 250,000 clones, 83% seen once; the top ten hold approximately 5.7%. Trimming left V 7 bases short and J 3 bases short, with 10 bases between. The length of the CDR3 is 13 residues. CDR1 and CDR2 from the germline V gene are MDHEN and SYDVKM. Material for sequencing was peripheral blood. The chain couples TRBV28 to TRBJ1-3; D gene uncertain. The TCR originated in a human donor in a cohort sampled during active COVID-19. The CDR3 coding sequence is TGTGCCAGCACCTCCGGGTATGGAAACACCATATATTTT. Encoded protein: CASTSGYGNTIYF.